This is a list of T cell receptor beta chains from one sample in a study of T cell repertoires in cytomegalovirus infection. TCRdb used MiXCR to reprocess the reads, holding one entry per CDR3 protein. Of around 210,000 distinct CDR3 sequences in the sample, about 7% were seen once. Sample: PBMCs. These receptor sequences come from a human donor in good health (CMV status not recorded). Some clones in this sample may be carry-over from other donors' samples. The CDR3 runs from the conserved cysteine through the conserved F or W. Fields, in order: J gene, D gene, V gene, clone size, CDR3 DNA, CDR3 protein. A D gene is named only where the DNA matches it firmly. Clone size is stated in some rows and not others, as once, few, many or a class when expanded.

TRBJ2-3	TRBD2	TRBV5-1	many	TGCGCCAGCAGCTTGGTAGCGGGGGGTTCTAATACGCAGTATTTT	CASSLVAGGSNTQYF
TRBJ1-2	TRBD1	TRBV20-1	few	TGCAGTGCTAGAGGGACAGGGCCGGGCTACACCTTC	CSARGTGPGYTF
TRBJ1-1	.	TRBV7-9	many	TGTGCCAGCAGATTTGGGACAACGGGCTCTGAAGCTTTCTTT	CASRFGTTGSEAFF
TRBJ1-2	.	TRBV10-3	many	TGTGCCATCAGGAACCCTACTAATGGCTACACCTTC	CAIRNPTNGYTF
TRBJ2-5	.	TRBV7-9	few	TGTGCCAGCAGCTTAACACATTACCAAGAGACCCAGTACTTC	CASSLTHYQETQYF
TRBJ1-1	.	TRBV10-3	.	TGTGCCATCAGTGGGGGGGGGGGAACTGAAGCTTTCTTT	CAISGGGGTEAFF
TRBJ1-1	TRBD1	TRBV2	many	TGTGCCAGCAAGCTACAGGGGGCTCGGACTGAAGCTTTCTTT	CASKLQGARTEAFF
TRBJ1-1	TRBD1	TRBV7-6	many	TGTGCCAGCAGCTTGGGACAGCTTGCAGGTACTGAAGCTTTCTTT	CASSLGQLAGTEAFF
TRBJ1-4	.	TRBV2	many	TGTGCCAGCAGTATACTAATGGGGGCTGGAGAAAAACTGTTTTTT	CASSILMGAGEKLFF
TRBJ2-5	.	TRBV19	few	TGTGCCAGTCGGGGGCAAGAGACCCAGTACTTC	CASRGQETQYF
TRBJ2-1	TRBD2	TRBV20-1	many	TGCAGTGCCGATCGAGCGGGGGCCTACAATGAGCAGTTCTTC	CSADRAGAYNEQFF
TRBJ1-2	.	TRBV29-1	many	TGCAGCGTTGAAGCAGGGTTTGGTGGCTACACCTTC	CSVEAGFGGYTF
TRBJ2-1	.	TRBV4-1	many	TGCGCCAGCAGCCCCCTAGGGGGGGGGGCGGGCAATGAGCAGTTCTTC	CASSPLGGGAGNEQFF
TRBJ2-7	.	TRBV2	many	TGTGCCAGCAGTGTCGGCCTCTCCTACGAGCAGTACTTC	CASSVGLSYEQYF
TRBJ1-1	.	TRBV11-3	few	TGTGCCAGCAGCCAAGGACCGACCGCAGGGTCTGAAGCTTTCTTT	CASSQGPTAGSEAFF
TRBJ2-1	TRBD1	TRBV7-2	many	TGTGCCAGCAGCCTCTTCGGGACAGGGGCCAATGAGCAGTTCTTC	CASSLFGTGANEQFF
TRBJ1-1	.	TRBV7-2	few	TGTGCCAGCAGCTCGGCGGACAGCCAGAACACTGAAGCTTTCTTT	CASSSADSQNTEAFF
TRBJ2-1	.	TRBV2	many	TGTGCCAGCATGAGGGCCGGTGAGCAGTTCTTC	CASMRAGEQFF
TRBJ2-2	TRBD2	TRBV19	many	TGTGCCAGTAGTCCACTACTAGCGGGGAACACCGGGGAGCTGTTTTTT	CASSPLLAGNTGELFF
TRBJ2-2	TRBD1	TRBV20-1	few	TGCAGTGCTAGTGGGGAAGGGACAGGGAACACCGGGGAGCTGTTTTTT	CSASGEGTGNTGELFF
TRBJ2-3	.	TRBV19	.	TGTGCCAGTAGGAGCGGAGGAGATACGCAGTATTTT	CASRSGGDTQYF
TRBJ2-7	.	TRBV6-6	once	TGTGCCAGCACCACTGGGAGAGGTATCTCCTACGAGCAGTACTTC	CASTTGRGISYEQYF
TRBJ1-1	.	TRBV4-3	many	TGCGCCAGCAGCCCGGAACAGGGAAACACTGAAGCTTTCTTT	CASSPEQGNTEAFF
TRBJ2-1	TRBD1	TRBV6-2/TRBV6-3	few	TGTGCCAGCAGACAGGGGGCCGTATACAATGAGCAGTTCTTC	CASRQGAVYNEQFF
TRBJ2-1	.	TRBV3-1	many	TGTGCCAGCAGCCCACTCCTCTCCTACAATGAGCAGTTCTTC	CASSPLLSYNEQFF
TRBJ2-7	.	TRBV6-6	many	TGTGCCAGCAGAGCAGGGCCCGAGCAGTACTTC	CASRAGPEQYF
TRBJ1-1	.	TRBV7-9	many	TGTGCCAGCAGCTCACAGGTTGGGACTGAAGCTTTCTTT	CASSSQVGTEAFF
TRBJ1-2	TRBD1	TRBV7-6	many	TGTGCCAGCAGCTTAGGAAGGCAGGGGGCTTTTGGCTACACCTTC	CASSLGRQGAFGYTF
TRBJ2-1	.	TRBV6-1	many	TGTGCCAGCAGTCCCGGACAGGAGGGGAGGTACAATGAGCAGTTCTTC	CASSPGQEGRYNEQFF
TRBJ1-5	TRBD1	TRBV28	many	TGTGCCAGCAGTTCCGGATACAGGGGGAATCAGCCCCAGCATTTT	CASSSGYRGNQPQHF
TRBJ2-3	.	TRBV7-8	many	TGTGCCAGCGGGACAGCGGGGATGAGCACAGATACGCAGTATTTT	CASGTAGMSTDTQYF
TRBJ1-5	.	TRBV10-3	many	TGTGCCATCAGTGCAATGTCAGAGAATCAGCCCCAGCATTTT	CAISAMSENQPQHF
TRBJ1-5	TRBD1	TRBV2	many	TGTGCCAGCAGTGTTCGACAGGGGGATGGGAGCAATCAGCCCCAGCATTTT	CASSVRQGDGSNQPQHF
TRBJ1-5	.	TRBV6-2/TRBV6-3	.	TGTGCCAGCAGTCGACAACCGAGCAATCAGCCCCAGCATTTT	CASSRQPSNQPQHF
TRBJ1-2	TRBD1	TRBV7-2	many	TGTGCCAGCAGCTTGGTGACAGGGACTTACATGGATGGCTACACCTTC	CASSLVTGTYMDGYTF
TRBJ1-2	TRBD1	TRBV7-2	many	TGTGCCAGCAGCGCTTTTACAGGGGATAACTATGGCTACACCTTC	CASSAFTGDNYGYTF
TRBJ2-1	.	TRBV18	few	TGTGCCAGCTCGCCATACCGACAGATATACAATGAGCAGTTCTTC	CASSPYRQIYNEQFF
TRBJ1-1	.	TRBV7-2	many	TGTGCCAGCAGCTTAGCACTTCGGGCGGAGTCTGAAGCTTTCTTT	CASSLALRAESEAFF
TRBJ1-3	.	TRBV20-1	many	TGCAGTGCTGGGGACTCCGCCGTGGGAAACACCATATATTTT	CSAGDSAVGNTIYF
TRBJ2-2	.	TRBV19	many	TGTGCCAGTAGAACAGGGATAGAGGCCGGGGAGCTGTTTTTT	CASRTGIEAGELFF
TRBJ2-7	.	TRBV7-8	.	TGTGCCAGCAGCTCAGGAGGGACAGTGCAGTACTTC	CASSSGGTVQYF
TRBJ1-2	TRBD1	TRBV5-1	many	TGCGCCAGCAGCCCCGGGACAGGAGTTACGTACTATGGCTACACCTTC	CASSPGTGVTYYGYTF
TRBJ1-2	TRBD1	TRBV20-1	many	TGCAGTGTGGGACAGCTCTATGGCTACACCTTC	CSVGQLYGYTF
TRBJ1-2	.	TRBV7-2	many	TGTGCCAGCAGCTTAGTTGACTATGGCTACACCTTC	CASSLVDYGYTF
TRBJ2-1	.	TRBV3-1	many	TGTGCCAGCAGCCAAGACCCGGGACAAAACAATGAGCAGTTCTTC	CASSQDPGQNNEQFF
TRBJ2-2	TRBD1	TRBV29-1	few	TGCAGCGTTCCCGGACAGGGAAACACCGGGGAGCTGTTTTTT	CSVPGQGNTGELFF
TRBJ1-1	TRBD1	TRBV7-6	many	TGTGCCAGCAGACCTAACAGGGGGCGTGGGAACACTGAAGCTTTCTTT	CASRPNRGRGNTEAFF
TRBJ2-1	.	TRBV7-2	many	TGTGCCAGCAGCTTAGCCCCTCCGGGGGCCAACAATGAGCAGTTCTTC	CASSLAPPGANNEQFF
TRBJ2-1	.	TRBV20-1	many	TGCAGTGCAACAGGCTTGGGACTTCAGAGTTTGAGACGTCCCGGAAGGGCCAATGAGCAGTTCTTC	CSATGLGLQSLRRPGRANEQFF
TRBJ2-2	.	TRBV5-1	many	TGCGCCAGCAGCTTGCTAGCTGGCGCGAACACCGGGGAGCTGTTTTTT	CASSLLAGANTGELFF
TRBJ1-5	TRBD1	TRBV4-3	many	TGCGCCAGCAGCCAAGGGACAGGGGGCAATCAGCCCCAGCATTTT	CASSQGTGGNQPQHF
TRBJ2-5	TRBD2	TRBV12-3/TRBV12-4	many	TGTGCCAGCAGTTTAGTCGGCGGGGGGGCGAGAGAGACCCAGTACTTC	CASSLVGGGARETQYF